This T cell receptor (beta chain) was captured in a study of identifying expanded T cells in peripheral blood. CDR3 size: 15 residues. V was pared by 4 bases and J by 7 bases, with 20 bases between. Germline V CDR1 and CDR2: SGHNT, YYREEE (reference sequence). Produced via immunoSEQ multiplex PCR; TCRdb's table is partial and in-frame only. Of roughly 56,000 clones in the sample, approximately 82% were seen once. The gene calls are TRBV5-4 and TRBJ1-2; tentatively, D is TRBD1 (5 bases). The sequenced sample was blood. The receptor was isolated from a person aged 18 to 75 in good health. The CDR3 DNA is TGTGCCAGCAGCCCTTTAACTATTAGGGGCGGTGGCTACACCTTC. Its translation is CASSPLTIRGGGYTF.